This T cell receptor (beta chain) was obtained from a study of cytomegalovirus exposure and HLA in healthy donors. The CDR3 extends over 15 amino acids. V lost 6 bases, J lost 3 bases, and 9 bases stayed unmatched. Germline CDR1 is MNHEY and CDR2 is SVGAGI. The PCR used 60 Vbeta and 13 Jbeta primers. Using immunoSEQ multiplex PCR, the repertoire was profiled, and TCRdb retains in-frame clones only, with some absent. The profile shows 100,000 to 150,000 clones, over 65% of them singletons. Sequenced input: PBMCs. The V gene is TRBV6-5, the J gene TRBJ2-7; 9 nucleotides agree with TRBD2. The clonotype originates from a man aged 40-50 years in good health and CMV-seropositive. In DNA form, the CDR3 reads TGTGCCAGCAGCCCTCGGCTAGCGGGGTTCTACGAGCAGTACTTC. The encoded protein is CASSPRLAGFYEQYF.